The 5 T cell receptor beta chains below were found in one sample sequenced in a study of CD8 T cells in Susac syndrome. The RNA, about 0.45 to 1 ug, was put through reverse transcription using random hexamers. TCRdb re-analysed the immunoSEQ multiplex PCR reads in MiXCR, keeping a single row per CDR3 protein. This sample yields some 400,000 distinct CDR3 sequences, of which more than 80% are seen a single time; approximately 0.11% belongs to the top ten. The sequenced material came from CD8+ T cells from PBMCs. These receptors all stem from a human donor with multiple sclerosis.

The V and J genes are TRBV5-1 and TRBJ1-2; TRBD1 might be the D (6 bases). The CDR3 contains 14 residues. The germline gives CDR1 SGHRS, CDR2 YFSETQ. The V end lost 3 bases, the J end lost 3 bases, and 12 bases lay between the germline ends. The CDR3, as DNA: TGCGCCAGCAGCTCTCCGGGACAAGACTATGGCTACACCTTC. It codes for CASSSPGQDYGYTF.

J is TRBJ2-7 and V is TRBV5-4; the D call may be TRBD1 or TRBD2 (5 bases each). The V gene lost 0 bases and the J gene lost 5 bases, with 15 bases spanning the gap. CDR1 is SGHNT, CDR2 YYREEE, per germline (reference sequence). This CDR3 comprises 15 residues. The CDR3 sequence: CASSLVEGRAHEQYF. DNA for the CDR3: TGTGCCAGCAGCTTGGTCGAGGGCAGGGCCCACGAGCAGTACTTC.

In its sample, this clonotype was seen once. The DNA of the CDR3 is TGTGCCAGTAGTATCGGAATGATCTCCTACACTGAAGCTTTCTTT. Its protein product is CASSIGMISYTEAFF. This chain links TRBV19 with TRBJ1-1; D is ambiguous. CDR1 is LNHDA and CDR2 is SQIVND in the germline V gene (reference sequence). There are 15 residues in the CDR3. The V end lost 3 bases, the J end lost 3 bases, and 14 bases lay between the germline ends. Variable domain in full (rest from reference TRBV19 and TRBJ1-1): DGGITQSPKYLFRKEGQNVTLSCEQNLNHDAMYWYRQDPGQGLRLIYYSQIVNDFQKGDIAEGYSVSREKKESFPLTVTSAQKNPTAFYLCASSIGMISYTEAFFGQGTRLTVV.

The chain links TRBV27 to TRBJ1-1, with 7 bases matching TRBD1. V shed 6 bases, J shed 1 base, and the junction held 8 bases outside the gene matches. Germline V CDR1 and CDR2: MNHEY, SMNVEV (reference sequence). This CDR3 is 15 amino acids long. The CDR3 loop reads CASRLSGQSNTEAFF. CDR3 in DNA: TGTGCCAGCAGGCTTTCGGGACAGTCGAACACTGAAGCTTTCTTT.

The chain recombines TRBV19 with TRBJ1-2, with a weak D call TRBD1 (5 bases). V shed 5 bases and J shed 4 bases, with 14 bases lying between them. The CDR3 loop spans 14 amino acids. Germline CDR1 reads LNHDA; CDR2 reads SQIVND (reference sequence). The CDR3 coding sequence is TGTGCCAGTAGTTCCCGGACAAGCCCCTATGGCTACACCTTC. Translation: CASSSRTSPYGYTF.